The clone carrying this T cell receptor (beta chain) was observed at least ten times. The antigen remains unidentified. This CDR3 has 14 residues. The V end lost 5 bases, the J end lost 5 bases, and 12 bases lay between the germline ends. Per germline, CDR1 SEHNR and CDR2 FQNEAQ (reference sequence). The sample belongs to a study of regulatory T cells in long-lasting Graves disease. Study-level points and caveats: Examination was confined to peripheral blood, excluding thyroid tissue.

Specified time point: newly diagnosed GD, antithyroid drugs for less than 3 months. PBMC-extracted RNA yielded the TCR library. Researchers made TCR beta libraries by using iRepertoire HTBI primers and running Arm-PCR on CDR3 regions. TCRdb passed the multiplex PCR reads through MiXCR, listing each CDR3 protein once. The sample includes about 620,000 distinct CDR3 sequences, around 17% of them seen just once. The same data also contributed to another study, on T cells in Graves' hyperthyroidism and ophthalmopathy.

The sequence was obtained from a woman aged 25 to 39 with Graves disease. This material consisted of peripheral blood mononuclear cells (PBMCs), taken at new diagnosis, from a patient treated with antithyroid drugs. This chain uses TRBV7-9 with TRBJ1-4; D call uncertain. As DNA, the CDR3 is TGTGCCAGCAGCCATCCCGTAGAAAATGAAAAACTGTTTTTT. Its translation is CASSHPVENEKLFF.